The 27 T cell receptor beta chains below come from one sample, sequenced in a study of T cells expressing NK-cell markers (TCRdb year 2020). The method was 5' RACE. The sequencer listed for this sample is Illumina HiSeq 2000. TCRdb reprocessed the sequencing reads and holds a single record per CDR3 protein sequence, with no DNA. This sample's table lists a few hundred thousand distinct CDR3 sequences. The ten largest clonotypes hold less than 4.5% of the sample. Sequenced material: blood T cells: a sorted CD56 or NKG2C T cell subset, CD4+ or CD8+ T cells, or bulk PBMC T cells (not recorded which). Receptor source: a young man in good health. Donor details come from another sample of the same person, matched by shared clones.

The V call is TRBV28, the J call TRBJ2-7. CDR3 length: 14 residues. Germline V gives CDR1 MDHEN, CDR2 SYDVKM. The CDR3 loop reads CASNHDSEPYEQYF.

The chain recombines TRBV20-1 with TRBJ2-1; without DNA, the TCRdb call of TRBD2 cannot be checked. CDR1 is DFQATT, CDR2 SNEGSKA, per germline (reference sequence). There are 14 residues in the CDR3. The CDR3 sequence: CSAITEGLYNEQFF.

The genes are TRBV12-3 or TRBV12-4 and TRBJ2-1; absent DNA, TCRdb's TRBD2 call cannot be checked. The CDR3 runs 14 residues. The CDR3 reads CASRAGLAEDEQFF.

The chain is built from TRBV5-1 and TRBJ1-1. Per germline, CDR1 SGHRS and CDR2 YFSETQ. The CDR3 consists of 15 residues. CDR3 region: CASSRRFGFNGEAFF.

The chain carries TRBV24-1 and TRBJ2-1; the TRBD2 assignment by TCRdb is unverifiable without DNA. The CDR3 covers 15 residues. In germline, CDR1 is KGHDR, CDR2 SFDVKD. This CDR3 is CATSDLRTGSNEQFF.

V usage is TRBV12-3 or TRBV12-4 and J usage is TRBJ2-4; without DNA, the TCRdb call of TRBD2 cannot be checked. The CDR3 is 17 residues long. The CDR3 loop is CASSFLGLAEAKNIQYF.

CDR3 sequence: CASSDSRDRGSTGELFF. The chain employs TRBV6-4 and TRBJ2-2; TCRdb names TRBD1, which stays unverified in the absence of DNA. This CDR3 has 17 amino acids. CDR1 is MRHNA and CDR2 is SNTAGT in the germline V gene.

This chain links TRBV12-3 or TRBV12-4 with TRBJ2-5; TCRdb selects TRBD1, and the lack of DNA leaves this call unchecked. The CDR3 runs to 14 residues. This chain's CDR3 is CASSYTGAGETQYF.

This chain connects TRBV20-1 to TRBJ2-1; TCRdb's assignment of TRBD1 cannot be checked, as there is no DNA. CDR1 is DFQATT, CDR2 SNEGSKA, per germline (reference sequence). The CDR3 covers 15 residues. CDR3 region: CSARAGTESYNEQFF.

The chain couples TRBV9 to TRBJ1-3; TCRdb's D call, TRBD1, is unchecked because there is no DNA. The CDR3 sequence is 13 residues long. CDR1 and CDR2 (germline): SGDLS, YYNGEE. The CDR3: CASRDRLRNTIYF. Together with reference TRBV9 and TRBJ1-3, the CDR3 gives the full variable domain: DSGVTQTPKHLITATGQRVTLRCSPRSGDLSVYWYQQSLDQGLQFLIQYYNGEERAKGNILERFSAQQFPDLHSELNLSSLELGDSALYFCASRDRLRNTIYFGEGSWLTVV.

The chain carries TRBV25-1 and TRBJ2-3; TCRdb's D call, TRBD2, is unchecked because there is no DNA. There are 13 residues in the CDR3. CDR1 and CDR2 from the germline V gene are MGHDK and SYGVNS. CDR3 in amino acids: CASHSGGGDTQYF.

This chain joins TRBV12-3 or TRBV12-4 and TRBJ1-1; the TRBD1 assignment by TCRdb is unverifiable without DNA. CDR3 length: 15 residues. This chain's CDR3 is CASSLGSGWNTEAFF.

The chain is built from TRBV11-2 and TRBJ1-1. Germline CDR1 is SGHAT and CDR2 is FQNNGV. The CDR3 spans 12 residues. The CDR3 is CASSLEVREAFF.

The rearrangement uses TRBV7-2 and TRBJ2-1; TCRdb lists TRBD2, though no DNA is available to test this call. Germline-derived CDR1 and CDR2 are SGHTA and FQGNSA. The CDR3 contains 17 residues. CDR3 in amino acids: CASSRPGGAGPYNEQFF.

The chain uses TRBV15 and TRBJ2-1; the D gene TCRdb calls, TRBD2, cannot be checked with no DNA. Germline lookup yields CDR1 LNHNV and CDR2 YYDKDF (reference sequence). The CDR3 is 15 residues long. CDR3 region: CATSRAGSSYNEQFF.

The V and J genes are TRBV3-1 and TRBJ2-1; TCRdb's assignment of TRBD2 cannot be checked, as there is no DNA. The CDR3 consists of 20 residues. The germline V gene has CDR1 LGHDT and CDR2 YNNKEL (reference sequence). The chain's CDR3 is CASSQALPGLAGGSFDEQFF.

The chain's CDR3 is CASSLGRGTRDGYTF. This rearrangement joins TRBV12-3 or TRBV12-4 to TRBJ1-2; TCRdb lists TRBD1, though no DNA is available to test this call. The CDR3 totals 15 residues.

The J gene is TRBJ2-5, the V gene TRBV15; TCRdb reports TRBD1, a call that lacks DNA to check it against. Germline lookup yields CDR1 LNHNV and CDR2 YYDKDF (reference sequence). This CDR3 is 15 amino acids long. The CDR3 protein is CATSRMDRGQETQYF.

The chain combines TRBV18 with TRBJ2-3; no DNA is available, so the TRBD2 call from TCRdb remains unchecked. The CDR3 length is 15 residues. Germline V lookup: CDR1 KGHSH, CDR2 LQKENI. This CDR3 reads CASSLSGGFTDTQYF.

The chain combines TRBV12-3 or TRBV12-4 with TRBJ2-2; as DNA is missing, the TRBD2 call by TCRdb cannot be tested. This CDR3 is 12 amino acids long. CDR3 in amino acids: CASTTGPGELFF.

The chain has TRBV7-2 and TRBJ1-1; TCRdb calls TRBD1, which cannot be checked without DNA. The CDR3 loop spans 13 amino acids. Germline V gene lookup returns CDR1 SGHTA and CDR2 FQGNSA. The CDR3 loop is CASTVGVNTEAFF.

The chain combines TRBV20-1 with TRBJ2-1; TCRdb lists TRBD2, though no DNA is available to test this call. CDR3 length equals 14 residues. Per the germline V gene, CDR1 is DFQATT and CDR2 is SNEGSKA (reference sequence). The CDR3 loop is CSAPSSDNYNEQFF.

The chain recombines TRBV3-1 with TRBJ1-4. Germline V CDR1 and CDR2: LGHDT, YNNKEL (reference sequence). The CDR3 spans 18 residues. CDR3 region: CASSRPPGRLATNEKLFF.

V usage is TRBV7-6 and J usage is TRBJ2-5; TCRdb's assignment of TRBD1 cannot be checked, as there is no DNA. Germline values: CDR1 SGHVS, CDR2 FNYEAQ. This CDR3 spans 15 amino acids. The CDR3 reads CASSLWALPQETQYF.

The chain links TRBV6-2 or TRBV6-3 to TRBJ2-7; the TCRdb D gene call, TRBD2, has no DNA to confirm it. The V gene's germline CDR1 is MNHEY and CDR2 SVGEGT. CDR3 length: 18 residues. The CDR3 here is CASSYSRDSTFSPYEQYF.

CDR3 loop: CSARSRRIEKLFF. The genes are TRBV20-1 and TRBJ1-4; the D call from TCRdb, TRBD1, cannot be confirmed without DNA. CDR1 and CDR2 (germline): DFQATT, SNEGSKA (reference sequence). This CDR3 contains 13 residues.

The rearrangement joins TRBV12-3 or TRBV12-4 to TRBJ2-6. The CDR3 runs to 15 residues. CDR3 region: CASSLRLAGANVLTF.